This is a list of T cell receptor beta chains from one sample in a study of T-cell reconstitution after alpha-beta-depleted transplantation in children. TCRdb recomputed calls from the PCR reads with MiXCR, one row per CDR3 protein. Among roughly 500,000 distinct CDR3 sequences listed, less than 35% were seen once. The material sequenced was PBMCs from the stem cell graft donor, taken from the stem cell graft. The source is a human donor who donated a stem cell graft to a child with aplastic anemia. The CDR3 runs from the conserved cysteine through the conserved F or W. Fields, in order: CDR3 protein, CDR3 length, J gene, V gene.

CSARDLFDWDYGYTF	15	TRBJ1-2	TRBV20-1
CSARGLAGVKTQYF	14	TRBJ2-5	TRBV20-1
CASSKSGSQADTQYF	15	TRBJ2-3	TRBV7-9
CSARPGALSGNTIYF	15	TRBJ1-3	TRBV20-1
CASSDPPDTKQFF	13	TRBJ2-1	TRBV6-1
CASSFGGGRGTNQPQHF	17	TRBJ1-5	TRBV12-3/TRBV12-4
CAGSQELAPKYEQYF	15	TRBJ2-7	TRBV4-2
CATSRDGGLGELFF	14	TRBJ2-2	TRBV15
CASSLTPQETQYF	13	TRBJ2-5	TRBV7-9
CASSSSLAVGEDTQYF	16	TRBJ2-3	TRBV7-2
CSISPVGDNEKLFF	14	TRBJ1-4	TRBV20-1
CASTQGWGDTEAFF	14	TRBJ1-1	TRBV6-1
CASRGDYQPQHF	12	TRBJ1-5	TRBV6-2/TRBV6-3
CASSMGLQTGDTQYF	15	TRBJ2-3	TRBV5-4
CASSREVETQYF	12	TRBJ2-5	TRBV5-6
CASSSRGDGYTF	12	TRBJ1-2	TRBV12-3/TRBV12-4
CASSLTQGEEQFF	13	TRBJ2-1	TRBV5-6
CGTGGPSGELFF	12	TRBJ2-2	TRBV5-6
CSARRVTQETQYF	13	TRBJ2-5	TRBV20-1
CSARVQNQPQHF	12	TRBJ1-5	TRBV20-1
CASSLINSPLHF	12	TRBJ1-6	TRBV7-8
CASWGRGRNEKLFF	14	TRBJ1-4	TRBV19
CASSQGPPGLTTDTQYF	17	TRBJ2-3	TRBV4-3
CATSRDQELNYGYTF	15	TRBJ1-2	TRBV15
CASRSAGGIANTGELFF	17	TRBJ2-2	TRBV5-1
CSATDRGPNQPQHF	14	TRBJ1-5	TRBV20-1
CSASGAGAVVNEQFF	15	TRBJ2-1	TRBV20-1
CASSEGLAYEQFF	13	TRBJ2-1	TRBV11-2
CASSHERNQNEAFF	14	TRBJ1-1	TRBV4-2
CASSPRGTANEKLFF	15	TRBJ1-4	TRBV18
CASSPQMGNQPQHF	14	TRBJ1-5	TRBV3-1
CASSFAQNTEAFF	13	TRBJ1-1	TRBV7-2
CASTKRREGLDEQFF	15	TRBJ2-1	TRBV7-2
CASSLEFLAGGYEQYF	16	TRBJ2-7	TRBV7-8
CSVRPAGASTEAFF	14	TRBJ1-1	TRBV29-1
CASSLKRDRGFNEQFF	16	TRBJ2-1	TRBV7-7
CASSFGSSYNEQFF	14	TRBJ2-1	TRBV12-3/TRBV12-4
CASSYSNPSGNTIYF	15	TRBJ1-3	TRBV6-5
CASSPMGWTNEKLFF	15	TRBJ1-4	TRBV27
CAIAPSTDTQYF	12	TRBJ2-3	TRBV10-3
CASSLPVTGFQETQYF	16	TRBJ2-5	TRBV5-1
CASSRRGPPNGNIQYF	16	TRBJ2-4	TRBV7-8
CASSLRDNPNQPQHF	15	TRBJ1-5	TRBV3-1
CASSLASGTVYEQYF	15	TRBJ2-7	TRBV11-2
CASSQVNRELNYGYTF	16	TRBJ1-2	TRBV4-2
CASSYSHGTEQFF	13	TRBJ2-1	TRBV7-2
CASSRRESRGEQFF	14	TRBJ2-1	TRBV7-2
CASSERFYTEAFF	13	TRBJ1-1	TRBV2
CASSVSEIPTNEQFF	15	TRBJ2-1	TRBV9
CASIHSEQFF	10	TRBJ2-1	TRBV6-4
CSVSTARGSGDTEAFF	16	TRBJ1-1	TRBV29-1
CASSVGGKVNTEAFF	15	TRBJ1-1	TRBV9
CASSLGGPYSYEQYF	15	TRBJ2-7	TRBV5-1
CASSLNRGGGELFF	14	TRBJ2-2	TRBV7-2
CASTRAGSNEQFF	13	TRBJ2-1	TRBV13
CASSYSLPETQYF	13	TRBJ2-5	TRBV6-5